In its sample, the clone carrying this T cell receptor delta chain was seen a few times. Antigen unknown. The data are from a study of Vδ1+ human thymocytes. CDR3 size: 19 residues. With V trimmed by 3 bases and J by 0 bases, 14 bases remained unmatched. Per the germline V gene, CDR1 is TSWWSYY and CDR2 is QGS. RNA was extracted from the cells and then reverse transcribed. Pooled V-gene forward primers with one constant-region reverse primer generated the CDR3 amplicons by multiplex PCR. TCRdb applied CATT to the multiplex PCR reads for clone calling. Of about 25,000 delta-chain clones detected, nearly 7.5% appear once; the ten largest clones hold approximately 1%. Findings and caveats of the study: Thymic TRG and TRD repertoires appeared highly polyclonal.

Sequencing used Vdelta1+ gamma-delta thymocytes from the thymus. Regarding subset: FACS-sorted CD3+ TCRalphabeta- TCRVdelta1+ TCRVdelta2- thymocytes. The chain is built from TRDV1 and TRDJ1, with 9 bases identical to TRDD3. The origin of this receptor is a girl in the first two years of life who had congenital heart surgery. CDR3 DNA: TGTGCTCTTGGGGAGAGAATACTGGGGGACCCCTTGTACACCGATAAACTCATCTTT. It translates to CALGERILGDPLYTDKLIF.